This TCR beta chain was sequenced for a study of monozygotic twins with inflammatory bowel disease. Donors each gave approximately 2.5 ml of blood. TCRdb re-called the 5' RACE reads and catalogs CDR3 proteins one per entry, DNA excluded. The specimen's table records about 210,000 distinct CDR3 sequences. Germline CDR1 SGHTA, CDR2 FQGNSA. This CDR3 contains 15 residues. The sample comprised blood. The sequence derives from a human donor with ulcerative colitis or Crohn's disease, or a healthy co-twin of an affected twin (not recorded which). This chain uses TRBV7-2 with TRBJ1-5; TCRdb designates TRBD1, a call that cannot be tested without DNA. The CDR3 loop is CASSLGATPYQPQHF.